This TCR beta chain emerged from a study of blood T cell repertoires in COVID-19. The wider study: COVID-19 samples, acute and convalescent, were from the United States, Italy and Spain.

TCRdb's copy holds only in-frame clones and misses some; the assay was immunoSEQ multiplex PCR. The sample lists 120,000 to 150,000 clones, roughly nine tenths occurring once. The receptor was derived from a woman aged 60-70 years with active COVID-19. Specimen: peripheral blood.

The CDR3 loop reads CASSLGGQGSLNEQFF. In DNA form, the CDR3 reads TGTGCCAGCAGCTTGGGTGGGCAGGGATCCCTAAATGAGCAGTTCTTC. The genes are TRBV5-6 and TRBJ2-1, with a tentative D call TRBD1 (5 bases). V lost 0 bases and J 7 bases, leaving 17 bases between the germline ends. The germline CDR1 and CDR2 sequences are SGHDT and YYEEEE. CDR3 length equals 16 residues.